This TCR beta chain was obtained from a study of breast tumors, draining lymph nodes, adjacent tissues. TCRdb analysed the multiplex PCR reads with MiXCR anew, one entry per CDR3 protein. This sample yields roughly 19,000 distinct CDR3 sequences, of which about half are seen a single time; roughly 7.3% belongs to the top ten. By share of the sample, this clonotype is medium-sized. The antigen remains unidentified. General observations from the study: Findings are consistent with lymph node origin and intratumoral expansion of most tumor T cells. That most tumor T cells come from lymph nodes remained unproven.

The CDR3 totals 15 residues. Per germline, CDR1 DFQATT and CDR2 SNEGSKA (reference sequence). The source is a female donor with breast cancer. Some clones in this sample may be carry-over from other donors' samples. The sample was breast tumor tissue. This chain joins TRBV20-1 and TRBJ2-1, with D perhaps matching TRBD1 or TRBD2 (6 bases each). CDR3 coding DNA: TGCAGCGCACTGGGGGGCGGAGTTACATACAATGAGCAGTTCTTC. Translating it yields CSALGGGVTYNEQFF.